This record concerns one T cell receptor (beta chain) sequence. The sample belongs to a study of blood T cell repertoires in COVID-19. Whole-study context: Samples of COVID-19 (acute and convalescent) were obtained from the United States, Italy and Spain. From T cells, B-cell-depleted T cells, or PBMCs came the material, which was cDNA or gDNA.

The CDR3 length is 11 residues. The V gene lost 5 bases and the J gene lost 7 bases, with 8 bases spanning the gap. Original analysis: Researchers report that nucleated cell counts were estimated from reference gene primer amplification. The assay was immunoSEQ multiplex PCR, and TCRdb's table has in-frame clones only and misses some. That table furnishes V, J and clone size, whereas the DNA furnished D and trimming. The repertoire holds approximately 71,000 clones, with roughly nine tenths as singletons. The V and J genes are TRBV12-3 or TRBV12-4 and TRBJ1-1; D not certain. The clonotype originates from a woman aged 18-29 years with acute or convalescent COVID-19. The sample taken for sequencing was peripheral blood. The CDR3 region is CASSGSVEAFF. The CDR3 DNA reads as TGTGCCAGCAGTGGGAGCGTTGAAGCTTTCTTT.